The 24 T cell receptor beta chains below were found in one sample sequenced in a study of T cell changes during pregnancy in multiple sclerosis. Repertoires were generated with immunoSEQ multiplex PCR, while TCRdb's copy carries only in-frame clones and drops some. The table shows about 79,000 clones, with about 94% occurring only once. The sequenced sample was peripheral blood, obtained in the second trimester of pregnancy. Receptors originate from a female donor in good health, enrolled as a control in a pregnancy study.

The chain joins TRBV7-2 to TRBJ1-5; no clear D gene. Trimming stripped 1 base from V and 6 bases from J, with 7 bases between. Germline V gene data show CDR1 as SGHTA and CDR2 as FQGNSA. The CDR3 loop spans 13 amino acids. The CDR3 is CASSLDLSQPQHF. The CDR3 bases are TGTGCCAGCAGCTTAGACTTATCTCAGCCCCAGCATTTT. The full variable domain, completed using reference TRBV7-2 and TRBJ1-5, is GAGVSQSPSNKVTEKGKDVELRCDPISGHTALYWYRQSLGQGLEFLIYFQGNSAPDKSGLPSDRFSAERTGGSVSTLTIQRTQQEDSAVYLCASSLDLSQPQHFGDGTRLSIL.

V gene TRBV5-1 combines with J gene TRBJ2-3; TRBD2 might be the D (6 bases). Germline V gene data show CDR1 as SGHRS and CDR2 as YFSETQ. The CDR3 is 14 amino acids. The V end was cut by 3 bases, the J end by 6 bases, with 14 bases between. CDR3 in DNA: TGCGCCAGCAGCTCCACGGCTAGCGTGGATACGCAGTATTTT. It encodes CASSSTASVDTQYF.

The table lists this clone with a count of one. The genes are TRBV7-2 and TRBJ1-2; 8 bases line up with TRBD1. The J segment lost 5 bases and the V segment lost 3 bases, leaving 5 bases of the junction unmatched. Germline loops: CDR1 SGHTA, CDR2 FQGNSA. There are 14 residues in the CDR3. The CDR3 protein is CASSFPGQGYGYTF. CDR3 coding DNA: TGTGCCAGCAGCTTTCCAGGACAGGGATATGGCTACACCTTC.

CDR3 in amino acids: CASGSVRGYTF. The CDR3, as DNA: TGTGCCAGCGGTTCGGTGCGCGGCTACACCTTC. The chain couples TRBV27 to TRBJ1-2; the D is unclear. CDR3 length: 11 residues. V lost 8 bases and J lost 8, with 12 bases in between. Per germline, CDR1 MNHEY and CDR2 SMNVEV (reference sequence).

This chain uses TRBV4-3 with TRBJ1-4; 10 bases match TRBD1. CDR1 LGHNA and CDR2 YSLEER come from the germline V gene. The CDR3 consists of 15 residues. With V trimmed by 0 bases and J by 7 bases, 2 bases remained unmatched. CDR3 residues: CASSQDRDRGEKLFF. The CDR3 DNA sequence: TGCGCCAGCAGCCAAGACCGGGACAGGGGTGAAAAACTGTTTTTT.

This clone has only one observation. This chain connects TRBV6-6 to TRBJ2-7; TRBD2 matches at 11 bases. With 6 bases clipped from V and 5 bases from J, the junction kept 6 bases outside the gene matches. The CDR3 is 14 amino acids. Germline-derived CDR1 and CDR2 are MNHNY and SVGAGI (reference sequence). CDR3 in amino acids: CASRGTSGPHEQYF. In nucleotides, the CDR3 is TGTGCCAGCAGAGGGACTAGCGGTCCCCACGAGCAGTACTTC.

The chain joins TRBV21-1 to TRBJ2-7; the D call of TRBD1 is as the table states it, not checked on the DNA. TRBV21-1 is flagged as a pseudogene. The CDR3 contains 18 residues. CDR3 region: CASSKYSRGDRLTYEQYF. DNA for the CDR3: TGTGCCAGCAGCAAATACAGTAGGGGCGACCGCCTTACCTACGAGCAGTACTTC.

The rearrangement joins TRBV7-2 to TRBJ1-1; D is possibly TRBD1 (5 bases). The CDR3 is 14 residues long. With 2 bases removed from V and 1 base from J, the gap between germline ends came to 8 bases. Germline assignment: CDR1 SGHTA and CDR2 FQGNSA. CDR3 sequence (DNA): TGTGCCAGCAGCTTAAGGGGTCGGAACACTGAAGCTTTCTTT. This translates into CASSLRGRNTEAFF. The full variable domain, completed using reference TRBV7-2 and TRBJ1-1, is GAGVSQSPSNKVTEKGKDVELRCDPISGHTALYWYRQSLGQGLEFLIYFQGNSAPDKSGLPSDRFSAERTGGSVSTLTIQRTQQEDSAVYLCASSLRGRNTEAFFGQGTRLTVV.

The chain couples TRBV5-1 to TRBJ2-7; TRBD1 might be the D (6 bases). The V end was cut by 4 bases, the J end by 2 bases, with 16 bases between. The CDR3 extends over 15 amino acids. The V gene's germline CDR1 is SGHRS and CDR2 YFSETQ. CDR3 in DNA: TGCGCCAGCAGCACCCGGACAGATCCTACCTACGAGCAGTACTTC. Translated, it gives CASSTRTDPTYEQYF.

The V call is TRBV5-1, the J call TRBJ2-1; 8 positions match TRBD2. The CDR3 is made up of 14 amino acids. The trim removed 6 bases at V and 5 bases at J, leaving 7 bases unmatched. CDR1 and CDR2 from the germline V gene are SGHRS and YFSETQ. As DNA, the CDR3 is TGCGCCAGCATCGGGCTTAGCGGGGACAATGAGCAGTTCTTC. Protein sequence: CASIGLSGDNEQFF.

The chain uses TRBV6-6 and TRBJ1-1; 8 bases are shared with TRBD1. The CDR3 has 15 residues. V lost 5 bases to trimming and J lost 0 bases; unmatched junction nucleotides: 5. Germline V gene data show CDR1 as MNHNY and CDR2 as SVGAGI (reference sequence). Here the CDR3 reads CASSHTTGVNTEAFF. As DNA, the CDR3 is TGTGCCAGCAGTCACACGACAGGGGTGAACACTGAAGCTTTCTTT.

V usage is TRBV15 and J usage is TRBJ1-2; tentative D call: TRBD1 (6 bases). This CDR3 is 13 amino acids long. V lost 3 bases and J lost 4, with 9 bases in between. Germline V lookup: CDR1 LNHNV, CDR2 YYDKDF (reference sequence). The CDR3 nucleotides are TGTGCCACCAGCAGTGGCAGGGGCTATGGCTACACCTTC. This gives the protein CATSSGRGYGYTF. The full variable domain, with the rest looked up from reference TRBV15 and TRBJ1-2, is DAMVIQNPRYQVTQFGKPVTLSCSQTLNHNVMYWYQQKSSQAPKLLFHYYDKDFNNEADTPDNFQSRRPNTSFCFLDIRSPGLGDTAMYLCATSSGRGYGYTFGSGTRLTVV.

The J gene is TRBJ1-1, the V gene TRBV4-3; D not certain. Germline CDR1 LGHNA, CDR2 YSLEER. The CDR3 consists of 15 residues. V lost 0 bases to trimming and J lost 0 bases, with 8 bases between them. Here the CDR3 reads CASSQDAGMNTEAFF. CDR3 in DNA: TGCGCCAGCAGCCAAGATGCAGGCATGAACACTGAAGCTTTCTTT.

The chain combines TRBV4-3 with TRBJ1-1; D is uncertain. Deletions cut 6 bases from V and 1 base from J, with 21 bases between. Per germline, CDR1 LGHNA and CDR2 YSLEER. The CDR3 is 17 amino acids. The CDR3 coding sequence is TGCGCCAGCAGTCAACTCATGGGCGGGGTAAGGAACACTGAAGCTTTCTTT. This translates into CASSQLMGGVRNTEAFF.

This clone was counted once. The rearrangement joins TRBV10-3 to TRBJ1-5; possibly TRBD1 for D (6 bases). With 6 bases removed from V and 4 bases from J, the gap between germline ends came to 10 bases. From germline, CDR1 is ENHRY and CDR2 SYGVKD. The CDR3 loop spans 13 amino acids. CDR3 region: CAIRLDRNQPQHF. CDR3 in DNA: TGTGCCATCAGACTGGACAGAAATCAGCCCCAGCATTTT.

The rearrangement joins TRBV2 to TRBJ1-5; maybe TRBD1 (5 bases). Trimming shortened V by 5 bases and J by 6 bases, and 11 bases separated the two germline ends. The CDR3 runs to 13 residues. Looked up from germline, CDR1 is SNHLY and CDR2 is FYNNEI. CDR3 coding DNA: TGTGCCAGCAGTTTACTCGGGGGTCAGCCCCAGCATTTT. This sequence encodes CASSLLGGQPQHF.

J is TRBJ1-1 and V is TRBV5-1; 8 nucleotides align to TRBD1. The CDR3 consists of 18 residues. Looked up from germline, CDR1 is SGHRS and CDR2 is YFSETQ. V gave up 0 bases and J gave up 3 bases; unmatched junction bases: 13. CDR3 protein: CASSLALGAGGADTEAFF. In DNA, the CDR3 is TGCGCCAGCAGCTTGGCGTTAGGGGCAGGGGGCGCGGACACTGAAGCTTTCTTT.

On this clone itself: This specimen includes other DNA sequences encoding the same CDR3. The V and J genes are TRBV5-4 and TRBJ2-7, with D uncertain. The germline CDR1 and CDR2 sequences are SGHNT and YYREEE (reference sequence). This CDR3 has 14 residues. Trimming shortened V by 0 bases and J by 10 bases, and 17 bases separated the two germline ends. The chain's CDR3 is CASSLAAGLKEQYF. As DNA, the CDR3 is TGTGCCAGCAGCTTGGCGGCAGGTCTGAAAGAACAGTACTTC. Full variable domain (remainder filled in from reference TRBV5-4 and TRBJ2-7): ETGVTQSPTHLIKTRGQQVTLRCSSQSGHNTVSWYQQALGQGPQFIFQYYREEENGRGNFPPRFSGLQFPNYSSELNVNALELDDSALYLCASSLAAGLKEQYFGPGTRLTVT.

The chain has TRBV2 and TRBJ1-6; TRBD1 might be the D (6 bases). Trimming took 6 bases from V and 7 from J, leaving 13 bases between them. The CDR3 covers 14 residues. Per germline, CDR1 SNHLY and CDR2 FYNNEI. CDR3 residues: CASSETGWNSPLHF. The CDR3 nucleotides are TGTGCCAGCAGCGAAACAGGGTGGAATTCACCCCTCCACTTT.

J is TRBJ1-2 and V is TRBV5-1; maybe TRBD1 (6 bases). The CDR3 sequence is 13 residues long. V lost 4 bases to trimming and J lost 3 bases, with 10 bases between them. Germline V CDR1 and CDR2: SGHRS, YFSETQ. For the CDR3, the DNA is TGCGCCAGCAGCCAGGGGTCAGACTATGGCTACACCTTC. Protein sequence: CASSQGSDYGYTF.

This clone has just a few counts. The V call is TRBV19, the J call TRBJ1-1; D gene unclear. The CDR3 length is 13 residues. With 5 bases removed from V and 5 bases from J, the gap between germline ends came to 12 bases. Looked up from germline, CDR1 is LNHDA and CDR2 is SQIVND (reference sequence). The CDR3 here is CASSSQRGTEAFF. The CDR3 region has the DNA TGTGCCAGTAGTTCACAACGGGGAACTGAAGCTTTCTTT.

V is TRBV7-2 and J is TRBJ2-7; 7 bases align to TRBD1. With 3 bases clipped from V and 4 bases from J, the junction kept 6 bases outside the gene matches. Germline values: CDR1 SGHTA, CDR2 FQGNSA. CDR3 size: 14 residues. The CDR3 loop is CASSFWDRSYEQYF. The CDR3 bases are TGTGCCAGCAGCTTTTGGGACAGATCGTACGAGCAGTACTTC.

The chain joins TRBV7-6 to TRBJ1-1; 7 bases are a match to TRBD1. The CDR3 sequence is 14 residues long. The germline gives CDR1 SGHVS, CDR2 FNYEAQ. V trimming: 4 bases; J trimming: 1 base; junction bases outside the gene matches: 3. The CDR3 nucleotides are TGTGCCAGCAGCTCCGGGACAGAGAACACTGAAGCTTTCTTT. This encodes CASSSGTENTEAFF. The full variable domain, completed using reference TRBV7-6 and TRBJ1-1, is GAGVSQSPRYKVTKRGQDVALRCDPISGHVSLYWYRQALGQGPEFLTYFNYEAQQDKSGLPNDRFSAERPEGSISTLTIQRTEQRDSAMYRCASSSGTENTEAFFGQGTRLTVV.

CDR3 protein: CASSLLQGDPHLRSDTEAFF. The CDR3, as DNA: TGTGCCAGCAGCCTCTTACAGGGGGACCCCCATCTTCGGTCGGACACTGAAGCTTTCTTT. This sequence joins TRBV7-6 and TRBJ1-1; 8 bases map to TRBD1. This CDR3 spans 20 amino acids. Germline lookup yields CDR1 SGHVS and CDR2 FNYEAQ. V gave up 5 bases and J gave up 3 bases; unmatched junction bases: 23.